This T cell receptor beta chain is drawn from a study of T cells in Graves' hyperthyroidism and ophthalmopathy. This CDR3 region has 16 residues. The V gene lost 3 bases and the J gene lost 3 bases, with 14 bases spanning the gap. Looked up from germline, CDR1 is SGHVS and CDR2 is FQNEAQ. Amplification yielded TCR beta CDR3 regions, with RNA transcripts as the source. When the TCR CDR3 underwent first-round RT-PCR, the HTBI primer set was used. TCRdb re-derived calls from the multiplex PCR reads in MiXCR, one entry per CDR3 protein. Of around 540,000 distinct CDR3 sequences in the sample, about 16% were seen once. This clonotype was found a few times. What it binds is unknown. Study results and limitations: Ophthalmopathy could be told apart from stable hyperthyroidism with a 13 V-J model. Most thyroid clonotypes with frequency above 0.001 were detected in blood.

Lactation, pregnancy, other autoimmune disease or uncontrolled infection excluded patients. The diagnostic basis comprised clinical symptoms, serum thyroxine and TRAb, thyroid ultrasound and orbital computed tomography. The clonotype was recovered from a woman aged 30 to 39 with Graves' ophthalmopathy. The V gene is TRBV7-8, the J gene TRBJ1-4; D is undetermined. Sequenced: blood. The CDR3 spells CASSFTSRASNEKLFF. The CDR3 coding sequence is TGTGCCAGCAGCTTCACTAGCCGGGCCTCTAATGAAAAACTGTTTTTT.